Shown below are 24 T cell receptor beta chains from a single sample sequenced in a study of T cells in localized non-small cell lung cancer. Libraries were prepared by immunoSEQ multiplex PCR; TCRdb keeps only in-frame clonotypes and omits some of them. This sample has tens of thousands of clones, with around 90% found just once. Sequenced material: peripheral blood, taken before any cancer treatment. These receptors all stem from a female donor of 60 years or more with stage III squamous cell lung carcinoma.

The genes are TRBV10-3 and TRBJ1-5; D call uncertain. The V and J ends lost 0 bases and 7 bases respectively, with 19 bases between them. CDR1 and CDR2 (germline): ENHRY, SYGVKD. The CDR3 totals 17 residues. CDR3 sequence: CAISESLDWQLQQPQHF. As DNA, the CDR3 is TGTGCCATCAGTGAGTCTTTGGATTGGCAGCTACAACAGCCCCAGCATTTT.

V is TRBV29-1 and J is TRBJ2-7; 7 bases match TRBD2. This CDR3 has 13 residues. Trimming took 7 bases from V and 9 from J; bases not matched to a gene: 15. Germline V gene lookup returns CDR1 SQVTM and CDR2 ANQGSEA. Here the CDR3 DNA reads TGCAGCGCGGTGGCGGGAGAGGGAAGCGGGCAGTACTTC. Translated, it gives CSAVAGEGSGQYF.

This chain uses TRBV4-1 with TRBJ1-2; 8 nucleotides agree with TRBD1. The CDR3 runs 14 residues. Trimming took 0 bases from V and 8 from J; bases not matched to a gene: 5. Germline CDR1 reads MGHRA; CDR2 reads YSYEKL. This CDR3 reads CASSQDRTGNGYTF. CDR3 DNA: TGCGCCAGCAGCCAAGATCGGACAGGGAACGGCTACACCTTC.

This clone was picked up one time. This chain links TRBV27 with TRBJ2-7, with D possibly being TRBD1 (6 bases). The CDR3 length is 13 residues. Trimming stripped 10 bases from V and 0 bases from J, with 13 bases between. Germline CDR1 is MNHEY and CDR2 is SMNVEV (reference sequence). The CDR3 reads CATPGTFSYEQYF. The CDR3 DNA follows: TGTGCCACCCCAGGGACATTCTCCTACGAGCAGTACTTC.

The chain has TRBV7-9 and TRBJ1-1; D is uncertain. Germline V gene lookup returns CDR1 SEHNR and CDR2 FQNEAQ (reference sequence). The CDR3 spans 13 residues. The germline V and J ends were trimmed by 5 bases and 3 bases, with 10 bases remaining between them. This CDR3 reads CASSRSGDTEAFF. Here the CDR3 DNA reads TGTGCCAGCAGCAGGTCCGGGGACACTGAAGCTTTCTTT.

The V gene is TRBV7-1, the J gene TRBJ2-3; possible D gene TRBD2, 5 bases. TRBV7-1 is an ORF, and what it does is uncertain. The CDR3 is 14 amino acids. The V gene lost 4 bases and the J gene lost 1 base, with 9 bases spanning the gap. CDR3 sequence (DNA): TGTGCCAGCAGCTTAGCGTTGGGCACAGATACGCAGTATTTT. Protein sequence: CASSLALGTDTQYF.

The chain uses TRBV7-2 and TRBJ2-5; 7 bases map to TRBD2. Germline assignment: CDR1 SGHTA and CDR2 FQGNSA. V was pared by 1 base and J by 2 bases, with 13 bases of the junction left unmatched. The CDR3 loop spans 18 amino acids. CDR3 nucleotide sequence: TGTGCCAGCAGCTTAGGACTAGCTTGGGGAGGGGATCAAGAGACCCAGTACTTC. Its translation: CASSLGLAWGGDQETQYF.

The genes are TRBV4-3 and TRBJ1-6; tentatively, D is TRBD1 (6 bases). V was cut by 4 bases and J by 10 bases, with 29 bases left in between. Germline lookup yields CDR1 LGHNA and CDR2 YSLEER. The CDR3 has 19 amino acids. The CDR3 region has the DNA TGCGCCAGCAGCCCCGCGCCCGTGGGGGGGCGAGGGAGTATCTCACCCCTCCACTTT. It yields the protein CASSPAPVGGRGSISPLHF.

The chain uses TRBV19 and TRBJ1-3; no firm D call. CDR1 and CDR2 (germline): LNHDA, SQIVND (reference sequence). The CDR3 contains 16 residues. V was cut by 3 bases and J by 3 bases, with 15 bases left in between. Written as DNA, the CDR3 is TGTGCCAGTAGTATTGTGAACCTCAGAAGTGGAAACACCATATATTTT. Its protein is CASSIVNLRSGNTIYF.

CDR3 in DNA: TGTGCCAGCAGCTCGGGACAGGGGAACACTGAAGCTTTCTTT. This encodes CASSSGQGNTEAFF. The V and J genes are TRBV7-8 and TRBJ1-1; 9 nucleotides line up with TRBD1. This CDR3 has 14 amino acids. The J segment lost 1 base and the V segment lost 4 bases, leaving 1 base of the junction unmatched. Per the germline V gene, CDR1 is SGHVS and CDR2 is FQNEAQ. The variable domain in full, completed from reference TRBV7-8 and TRBJ1-1, reads GAGVSQSPRYKVAKRGQDVALRCDPISGHVSLFWYQQALGQGPEFLTYFQNEAQLDKSGLPSDRFFAERPEGSVSTLKIQRTQQEDSAVYLCASSSGQGNTEAFFGQGTRLTVV.

V gene TRBV2 combines with J gene TRBJ2-3; the match to TRBD2 covers 9 bases. The CDR3 contains 17 residues. CDR1 is SNHLY and CDR2 is FYNNEI in the germline V gene. V lost 5 bases, J lost 6 bases, and 15 bases stayed unmatched. The CDR3 sequence is CASSTTRAGGLTDTQYF. CDR3 nucleotides: TGTGCCAGCAGTACGACGCGTGCGGGGGGGTTGACTGATACGCAGTATTTT.

The chain is built from TRBV28 and TRBJ2-7; 13 bases match TRBD2. In germline, CDR1 is MDHEN, CDR2 SYDVKM. This CDR3 is built from 16 residues. V gave up 5 bases and J gave up 2 bases; unmatched junction bases: 6. CDR3 in DNA: TGTGCCAGCAGTCAGGGACTAGCGGGGATAACCTACGAGCAGTACTTC. Residues: CASSQGLAGITYEQYF.

The genes are TRBV5-5 and TRBJ2-5, with D hard to call. CDR3 length: 12 amino acids. Germline V lookup: CDR1 SGHKS, CDR2 YYEKEE (reference sequence). The V end was cut by 0 bases, the J end by 3 bases, with 3 bases between. In DNA, the CDR3 is TGTGCCAGCAGCTTGGTGGAAGAGACCCAGTACTTC. This gives the protein CASSLVEETQYF.

The chain joins TRBV2 to TRBJ1-2; D perhaps matches TRBD1 (6 bases). With 5 bases removed from V and 2 bases from J, the gap between germline ends came to 18 bases. The CDR3 runs to 16 residues. Per the germline V gene, CDR1 is SNHLY and CDR2 is FYNNEI. CDR3 amino acids: CASSPTRGARNYGYTF. The DNA for the CDR3 is TGTGCCAGCAGTCCCACCCGGGGGGCGCGGAACTATGGCTACACCTTC.

This clone has just a few counts. The V and J genes are TRBV30 and TRBJ1-3; D remains unclear. The germline V gene has CDR1 GTSNPN and CDR2 SVGIG (reference sequence). The CDR3 covers 13 residues. With 0 bases removed from V and 5 bases from J, the gap between germline ends came to 8 bases. The DNA of the CDR3 is TGTGCCTGGAGTGTAAACGGGAGAAACACCATATATTTT. Translation gives CAWSVNGRNTIYF.

In DNA, the CDR3 is TGCGCCAGCAGCTTGGCCGACAGGCGTAGCACAGATACGCAGTATTTT. It specifies CASSLADRRSTDTQYF. V usage is TRBV5-1 and J usage is TRBJ2-3, with a possible D match to TRBD1 (6 bases). V lost 0 bases to trimming and J lost 0 bases, with 11 bases between them. Germline CDR1 SGHRS, CDR2 YFSETQ. CDR3 length: 16 residues.

About this clone: The junction does not match germline at one end; this may be a read error. This sequence joins TRBV28 and TRBJ2-5; TRBD2 matches at 12 bases. The DNA end is a closer match to TRBJ2-7, so the J assignment may be wrong. Germline V lookup: CDR1 MDHEN, CDR2 SYDVKM. This CDR3 is built from 13 residues. The CDR3: CVVTSGSSYEQYF. CDR3 DNA sequence: TGCGTCGTGACTAGCGGGAGCTCCTACGAGCAGTACTTC.

This clone has a single count. The chain uses TRBV4-2 and TRBJ2-3; perhaps TRBD2 as D (6 bases). The V end lost 2 bases, the J end lost 1 base, and 16 bases lay between the germline ends. CDR3 size: 17 residues. Germline-derived CDR1 and CDR2 are LGHNA and YNFKEQ. In DNA, the CDR3 is TGTGCCAGCAGCCAATCACCCCGGGGCGGGGGCACAGATACGCAGTATTTT. It specifies CASSQSPRGGGTDTQYF.

Points on this clone: The same CDR3 can be traced to other DNA sequences in this sample. V gene TRBV6-1 combines with J gene TRBJ2-3; TRBD2 agrees at 13 bases. Per the germline V gene, CDR1 is MNHNS and CDR2 is SASEGT. There are 14 residues in the CDR3. Trimming took 5 bases from V and 5 from J; bases not matched to a gene: 1. CDR3 region: CASSRTSGGDTQYF. The CDR3 coding sequence is TGTGCCAGCAGTCGGACTAGCGGGGGAGATACGCAGTATTTT.

By frequency in the sample, this clone is medium-sized. The chain couples TRBV4-1 to TRBJ2-5; D is possibly TRBD1 (5 bases). The CDR3 is 14 residues long. V lost 3 bases to trimming and J lost 4 bases, with 12 bases between them. CDR1 is MGHRA, CDR2 YSYEKL, per germline. For the CDR3, the DNA is TGCGCCAGCAGCCATGCGGTAGGGGTAGAGACCCAGTACTTC. Its translation: CASSHAVGVETQYF.

The chain links TRBV29-1 to TRBJ2-3; D call uncertain. This CDR3 spans 13 amino acids. V gave up 7 bases and J gave up 1 base, with 12 bases separating them. Looked up from germline, CDR1 is SQVTM and CDR2 is ANQGSEA. CDR3 nucleotide sequence: TGCAGCGCCCGCAAGGATGGCACAGATACGCAGTATTTT. Translating it yields CSARKDGTDTQYF.

CDR3 nucleotides: TGTGCCAGCAGTTCCGGGACTAGCGGGGGATACAATGAGCAGTTCTTC. Residues: CASSSGTSGGYNEQFF. The chain links TRBV28 to TRBJ2-1; 14 bases match TRBD2. The germline gives CDR1 MDHEN, CDR2 SYDVKM. The ends lost 4 bases at V and 4 bases at J; junction bases unmatched: 3. The CDR3 totals 16 residues.

This chain connects TRBV5-6 to TRBJ2-2; 7 positions match TRBD2. J lost 5 bases, V lost 1 base, and 5 bases had no gene match. This CDR3 is 15 amino acids long. Per germline, CDR1 SGHDT and CDR2 YYEEEE. In DNA, the CDR3 is TGTGCCAGCAGCTTGCTAGGACTAGGAACCGGGGAGCTGTTTTTT. The encoded protein is CASSLLGLGTGELFF.

The J gene is TRBJ2-1, the V gene TRBV11-3, with 8 bases matching TRBD2. V lost 1 base, J lost 8 bases, and 7 bases stayed unmatched. The germline V gene has CDR1 SGHNT and CDR2 YENEEA. CDR3 length: 15 residues. CDR3 protein: CASSLGTSRIDEQFF. CDR3 coding DNA: TGTGCCAGCAGCTTAGGGACTAGCAGGATCGATGAGCAGTTCTTC.